Presented here are 3 T cell receptor beta chains from one specimen sequenced in a study of cytomegalovirus exposure and HLA in healthy donors. The primer mix had 60 Vbeta and 13 Jbeta primers. This table comes from immunoSEQ multiplex PCR, and its TCRdb copy is limited to in-frame clones, with some not included. Counted here are 77,000 or so clones, around three quarters occurring once; the ten biggest clones make up approximately 7.2%. Sequences were obtained from PBMCs. The receptors derive from a woman aged 40 to 50 in good health and CMV-seronegative.

This chain links TRBV30 with TRBJ2-1, with 9 nucleotides matching TRBD2. Germline lookup yields CDR1 GTSNPN and CDR2 SVGIG (reference sequence). Trimming cost V 3 bases and J 4 bases; bases outside gene matches: 7. There are 15 residues in the CDR3. Written as DNA, the CDR3 is TGTGCCTGGAGCGAGCTAGCGGGGTTATACAATGAGCAGTTCTTC. Translating it yields CAWSELAGLYNEQFF.

The chain uses TRBV27 and TRBJ1-1; D is ambiguous. The CDR3 consists of 14 residues. Germline V gene data show CDR1 as MNHEY and CDR2 as SMNVEV (reference sequence). V dropped 2 bases and J dropped 4 bases, with 11 bases sitting between them. The CDR3 DNA reads TGTGCCAGCAGTTTAGTCGGGGAGGGCACTGAAGCTTTCTTT. Translation gives CASSLVGEGTEAFF.

The rearrangement links TRBV4-1 to TRBJ1-2; TRBD1 matches 7 bases. The V gene's germline CDR1 is MGHRA and CDR2 YSYEKL. Trimming cost V 4 bases and J 6 bases; bases outside gene matches: 8. The length of the CDR3 is 14 residues. For the CDR3, the DNA is TGCGCCAGCAGCCTACGGACAGGACCTCATGGCTACACCTTC. Translating gives CASSLRTGPHGYTF.